This T cell receptor beta chain was found in a study of shared clonotypes between healthy human individuals (dated by TCRdb to 2020 to 2021). Context from the whole study: The cohort comprised two women and a few men aged 18 to 49 years. Per donor, three plates each were used for CD4 naive and CD4 memory, two for CD8 naive, and one for CD8 memory. Between about 0.85 and 10 billion PBMCs per donor were obtained by leukapheresis. Different laboratories and diverse techniques were used to prepare libraries and sequence TCR repertoires, to increase sequencing depth and limit assay-specific biases. To estimate repertoire size and how much clonotype sharing occurs between individuals, the study deeply sequenced the blood TCR repertoires of roughly 5 healthy adults. The research as a whole found: Compared with non-shared clonotypes, the clonotypes found in all four sorted-subset donors had higher generation probabilities. Naive subsets generally had larger estimated clonotype richness than memory subsets. Pairwise subsampling led to the expectation that sequencing depth would affect the degree of clonotype sharing among donors. The genetic and exposure-history diversity represented was limited by the small number of donors. Sampling was restricted to blood, and TCR repertoires in tissue are likely to differ from TCR repertoires in blood. About 5% of naive CD4, roughly 3.6% of naive CD8, 2.3% of memory CD4, and approximately 0.39% of memory CD8 clonotypes were shared across several donors. Rarefaction of sorted-subset datasets indicated incomplete sequencing despite the large sequencing depth.

The CDR1 and CDR2 encoded by the germline V gene are MGHRA and YSYEKL. The junction shows trimming of 5 bases on V and 2 bases on J, and the gene matches do not reach 13 bases of it. Spanning cysteine to phenylalanine, the CDR3 consists of 17 amino acids. The DNA shown is the 51-base CDR3, in frame from base 1. Using the deep immunoSEQ assay, multiplex PCR amplified TCR CDR3 regions from genomic DNA. Extracted genomic DNA from each cell subset was distributed evenly across all wells of several immunoSEQ 96-well plates, and each plate was treated as a replicate. For sorted subsets, each replicate PCR was loaded with around 220 ng genomic DNA, equivalent to 25,000 to 35,000 T cell genomes. Purified libraries were quantified with a Qubit 3.0 fluorometer, sized on a Bioanalyzer 2100, and re-quantified with the KAPA Library Quantification kit. A separate single-read 150-cycle Illumina NextSeq 550 flow cell was used to sequence each immunoSEQ 96-well plate. As for the authors' bioinformatics: Because the immunoSEQ output held only junctional sequences and lacked quality scores, the filtering could not match the filtering applied to full-length reads. To assign V/J genes and CDR3, sequences were annotated using PyIR, a Python wrapper for IgBLAST v1.9, with IMGT germline references. Reads were removed for weak V/J assignments (E-value above 1e-6), missing CDR3, stop codons, out-of-frame junctions, or ambiguous translated residues. V3J clonotypes were defined by identical inferred V gene, J gene, and CDR3 amino acid sequence. Percentage overlap between repertoires was calculated by dividing the number of shared unique clonotypes by the size of the smaller repertoire. RTK rarefaction, the Chao1 estimator, and Recon v2.1 estimates of unobserved clonotypes were used to assess repertoire richness. For all TCRbeta clonotypes obtained by the gDNA method from four donors, generation probabilities were computed with OLGA. The immuneACCESS repertoire file appears here via TCRdb, limited to in-frame rearrangements. These files lack a portion of the clones; in checked studies, under half of the deficit traces to unresolved V genes, and the cause of the others is not known. The DNA was the basis for D and trimming; V, J and clone size are from that table. The sample yields around 550,000 clones; about 96% were counted once. About 0.064% of the sample belongs to the ten largest clones.

Healthy HIV-negative adults with no recently reported acute infections or vaccinations were included as donors. All donors were Caucasian adults living in Nashville, Tennessee, USA. CD4+ T cells were enriched by magnetic negative selection; naive cells were then positively selected on CD45RA, and the negative fraction formed the memory subset. After blood collection by leukapheresis, PBMCs were isolated using Ficoll-Histopaque density gradient centrifugation and then cryopreserved in the vapor phase of liquid nitrogen. Purity and quantity of every magnetically sorted T cell population were checked by analytical flow cytometry. Each sorted fraction had its genomic DNA isolated and then quantified by UV absorbance on a Nanodrop 2000c. This clone came up once. Which antigen it targets is not known. Base qualities are not provided; no much larger clone lies one nucleotide away.

This receptor chain uses TRBV4-1 and TRBJ2-3, with 7 middle bases fitting TRBD2. The material sequenced was naive CD4+ T cells sorted from blood. Interpreted using the paper, the cell subset or site label stands for: CD45RA+ positively selected. The sequence was collected from a young woman in good health. Here the CDR3 is given as CASSVLSASGVTDTQYF. The bases read TGCGCCAGCAGCGTGCTGTCGGCGAGCGGGGTCACAGATACGCAGTATTTT.